This T cell receptor beta chain was sequenced for a study of OX40 agonist ivuxolimab in advanced cancers. The method was immunoSEQ multiplex PCR; TCRdb's version includes in-frame clones alone and lacks a portion of them. The sample consists of approximately 12,000 clones, around four fifths of them appearing once. Concerning this clone itself: Antigen specificity is unknown.

Sampling of blood occurred at baseline, cycle 4 day 1, and cycle 7 day 1. This CDR3 has 11 residues. In germline, CDR1 is LGHNT, CDR2 FRNRAP. The germline V and J ends were trimmed by 4 bases and 8 bases, with 6 bases remaining between them. Broader study findings: CD8+ T cells averaged more expanded clones than CD4+.

This sequence originates from an adult with an advanced solid tumor such as melanoma, head and neck, liver or kidney cancer. This specimen was CD4+ or CD8+ T cells sorted from blood, taken in a trial of the OX40 agonist ivuxolimab. V and J are TRBV12-5 and TRBJ2-1; tentatively, D is TRBD1 (5 bases). The CDR3 coding sequence is TGTGCTAGTGGTTCAGGGTATGAGCAGTTCTTC. Amino acids: CASGSGYEQFF. Full variable domain (rest looked up from reference TRBV12-5 and TRBJ2-1): DARVTQTPRHKVTEMGQEVTMRCQPILGHNTVFWYRQTMMQGLELLAYFRNRAPLDDSGMPKDRFSAEMPDATLATLKIQPSEPRDSAVYFCASGSGYEQFFGPGTRLTVL.